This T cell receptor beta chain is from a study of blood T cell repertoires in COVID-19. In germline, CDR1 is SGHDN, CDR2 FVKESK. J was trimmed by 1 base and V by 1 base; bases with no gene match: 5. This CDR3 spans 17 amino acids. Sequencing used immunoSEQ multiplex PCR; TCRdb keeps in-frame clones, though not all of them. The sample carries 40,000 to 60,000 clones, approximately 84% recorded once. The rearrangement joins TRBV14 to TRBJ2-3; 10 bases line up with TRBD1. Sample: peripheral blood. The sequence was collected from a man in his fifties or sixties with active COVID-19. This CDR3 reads CASSQAPGTGGTDTQYF. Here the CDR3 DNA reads TGTGCCAGCAGCCAAGCCCCCGGGACAGGGGGCACAGATACGCAGTATTTT.